Following are 3 T cell receptor beta chains from one sample sequenced in a study of identifying expanded T cells in peripheral blood. TCRdb keeps only in-frame clones here, not all; method: immunoSEQ multiplex PCR. Here the sample spans about 54,000 clones, around 90% being singletons. The sample comprised blood. The receptors were sampled from a person aged 18 to 75 in good health.

CDR3 protein: CASSSTDRGPEAFF. The CDR3 DNA reads TGTGCCAGCAGCTCGACCGACAGGGGGCCTGAAGCTTTCTTT. This chain uses TRBV7-9 with TRBJ1-1; the match to TRBD1 covers 10 bases. V dropped 4 bases and J dropped 6; count of bases not matched to a gene: 5. The CDR3 contains 14 residues. The V gene's germline CDR1 is SEHNR and CDR2 FQNEAQ (reference sequence).

CDR3 nucleotide sequence: TGTGCCAGCACCGGACAGGGAACCTCTGAAGCTTTCTTT. Amino acids: CASTGQGTSEAFF. The chain employs TRBV11-2 and TRBJ1-1, with 8 bases matching TRBD1. Germline loops: CDR1 SGHAT, CDR2 FQNNGV. This CDR3 is built from 13 residues. The trim removed 7 bases at V and 6 bases at J, leaving 7 bases unmatched.

This clone was found once. In DNA form, the CDR3 reads TGCGCCAGCAGCTTGCAAATTGGGGGCTATGGCTACACCTTC. Its protein is CASSLQIGGYGYTF. The V call is TRBV5-1, the J call TRBJ1-2; possibly TRBD1 for D (5 bases). V lost 1 base to trimming and J lost 4 bases, with 11 bases between them. This CDR3 comprises 14 residues. Germline V CDR1 and CDR2: SGHRS, YFSETQ.